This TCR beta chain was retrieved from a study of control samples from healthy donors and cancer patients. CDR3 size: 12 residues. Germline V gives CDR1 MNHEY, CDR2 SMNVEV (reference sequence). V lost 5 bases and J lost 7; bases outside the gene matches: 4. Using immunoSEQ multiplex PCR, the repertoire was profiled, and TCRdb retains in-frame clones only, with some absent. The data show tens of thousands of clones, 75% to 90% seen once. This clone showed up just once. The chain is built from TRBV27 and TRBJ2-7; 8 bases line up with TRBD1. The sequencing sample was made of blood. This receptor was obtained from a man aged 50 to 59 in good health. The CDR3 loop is CASSTGGSEQYF. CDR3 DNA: TGTGCCAGCAGTACAGGGGGATCAGAGCAGTACTTC.